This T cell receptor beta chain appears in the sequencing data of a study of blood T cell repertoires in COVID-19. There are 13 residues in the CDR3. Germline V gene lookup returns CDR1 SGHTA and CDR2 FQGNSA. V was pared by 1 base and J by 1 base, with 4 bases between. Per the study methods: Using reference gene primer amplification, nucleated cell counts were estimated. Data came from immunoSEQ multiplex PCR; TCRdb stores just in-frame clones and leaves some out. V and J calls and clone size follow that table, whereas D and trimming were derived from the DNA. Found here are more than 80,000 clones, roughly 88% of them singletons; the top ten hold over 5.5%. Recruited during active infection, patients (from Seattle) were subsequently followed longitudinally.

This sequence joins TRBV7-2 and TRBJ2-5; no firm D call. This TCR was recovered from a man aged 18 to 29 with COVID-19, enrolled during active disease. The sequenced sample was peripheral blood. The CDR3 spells CASSLVRQETQYF. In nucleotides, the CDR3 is TGTGCCAGCAGCTTAGTTCGCCAAGAGACCCAGTACTTC.